This is a list of T cell receptor beta chains from one sample in a study of vaccination and CD4 T cells after COVID-19. No antigens are known for them. TCRdb reanalysed the PCR reads using MiXCR and keeps one entry per CDR3 protein. Of almost 15,000 distinct CDR3 sequences listed, 50% to 60% are singletons. The sample was CD4+ T cells from blood, cultured in vitro, taken before SARS-CoV-2 vaccination. These receptors came from a human donor who had recovered from COVID-19. Each CDR3 is given with its conserved first and last residue. A D gene is named only where the DNA matches it firmly. For some rows the clone size is stated as once, few or many, or as a class when expanded; others skip it.

CDR3 protein | CDR3 DNA | J gene | clone size | V gene | D gene
CASSSGTSGSTGELFF | TGTGCCAGCAGCTCCGGGACTAGCGGGAGCACCGGGGAGCTGTTTTTT | TRBJ2-2 | . | TRBV7-3 | TRBD2
CASSLTDGTQYF | TGTGCCAGCAGCTTGACAGATGGGACGCAGTATTTT | TRBJ2-3 | few | TRBV5-6 | .
CASSQDPSGGHSSYEQYF | TGCGCCAGCAGCCAAGACCCTAGCGGGGGGCATAGCTCCTACGAGCAGTACTTC | TRBJ2-7 | . | TRBV7-7 | TRBD2
CASRPGRTNSPLHF | TGTGCCAGCAGACCCGGACGGACGAATTCACCCCTCCACTTT | TRBJ1-6 | medium-sized | TRBV11-2 | .
CASSLGRLPGSDGYTF | TGTGCCAGCAGCTTAGGACGTCTCCCCGGTTCGGATGGCTACACCTTC | TRBJ1-2 | . | TRBV11-2 | .
CASSLGAQETQYF | TGTGCCAGCAGTTTAGGGGCCCAAGAGACCCAGTACTTC | TRBJ2-5 | . | TRBV12-3/TRBV12-4 | .
CAISLRGNTEAFF | TGTGCCATCAGCTTGCGCGGGAACACTGAAGCTTTCTTT | TRBJ1-1 | . | TRBV10-3 | .
CATSRDGNDGTQYF | TGTGCCACCAGCAGGGACGGTAATGATGGGACCCAGTACTTC | TRBJ2-5 | few | TRBV15 | .
CASSPSGGMSTEAFF | TGTGCCAGCAGCCCTTCAGGAGGCATGAGCACTGAAGCTTTCTTT | TRBJ1-1 | once | TRBV5-6 | .
CASSGLHLGGTEAFF | TGTGCCAGCAGTGGTCTCCACCTCGGGGGCACTGAAGCTTTCTTT | TRBJ1-1 | . | TRBV2 | .
CASSPTGDNYGYTF | TGTGCCAGCAGTCCGACAGGGGATAACTATGGCTACACCTTC | TRBJ1-2 | . | TRBV28 | TRBD1
CASSYSSKPWRLEAFF | TGTGCCAGCAGTTACTCATCCAAGCCGTGGAGGCTTGAAGCTTTCTTT | TRBJ1-1 | . | TRBV6-5 | .
CASSQEGAEAFF | TGCGCCAGCAGCCAAGAGGGCGCTGAAGCTTTCTTT | TRBJ1-1 | . | TRBV4-3 | .
CASTRGRTGHGYTF | TGTGCCAGTACGCGGGGGAGGACAGGACATGGCTACACCTTC | TRBJ1-2 | few | TRBV19 | TRBD1
CASSLQGRGGTEAFF | TGTGCCAGCAGTTTACAGGGTAGAGGAGGAACTGAAGCTTTCTTT | TRBJ1-1 | few | TRBV27 | .
CASSFTGTANTDTQYF | TGTGCCAGCAGTTTTACCGGGACGGCCAACACAGATACGCAGTATTTT | TRBJ2-3 | . | TRBV12-3/TRBV12-4 | .
CSARRTANEQYF | TGCAGTGCTAGAAGAACAGCCAACGAGCAGTACTTC | TRBJ2-7 | few | TRBV20-1 | .
CSARGLAGVGTDTQYF | TGCAGTGCTAGAGGACTAGCGGGAGTGGGCACAGATACGCAGTATTTT | TRBJ2-3 | . | TRBV20-1 | TRBD2
CASSLTAGINYGYTF | TGTGCCAGTAGTCTAACCGCAGGGATTAACTATGGCTACACCTTC | TRBJ1-2 | . | TRBV19 | .
CASSFQGASNQPQHF | TGTGCCAGCAGCTTTCAGGGGGCGAGCAATCAGCCCCAGCATTTT | TRBJ1-5 | . | TRBV11-2 | TRBD1
CASSGTGGAIYGYTF | TGTGCCAGCAGTGGTACAGGGGGCGCGATCTATGGCTACACCTTC | TRBJ1-2 | few | TRBV6-1 | TRBD1
CASRPGTGFETQYF | TGTGCCAGCAGACCCGGGACAGGGTTCGAGACCCAGTACTTC | TRBJ2-5 | . | TRBV7-2 | TRBD1
CATSTTGHYYEQYF | TGTGCCACCAGCACCACGGGACACTACTACGAGCAGTACTTC | TRBJ2-7 | few | TRBV15 | .
CASSYEGRNTEAFF | TGTGCCAGCAGTTACGAGGGGAGAAACACTGAAGCTTTCTTT | TRBJ1-1 | . | TRBV6-2/TRBV6-3 | .
CASRGSGTKNEQYF | TGTGCCAGCAGGGGTAGCGGGACGAAGAACGAGCAGTACTTC | TRBJ2-7 | few | TRBV28 | TRBD2
CASSFSTDRVAPLHF | TGTGCCAGCAGTTTCTCCACGGACAGGGTGGCACCCCTCCACTTT | TRBJ1-6 | . | TRBV28 | TRBD1
CASSKDWTGETQYF | TGTGCCAGTAGTAAAGATTGGACAGGAGAGACCCAGTACTTC | TRBJ2-5 | . | TRBV19 | TRBD1
CASSVGAGRGAFF | TGTGCCAGCAGCGTCGGGGCAGGGAGAGGAGCTTTCTTT | TRBJ1-1 | . | TRBV7-6 | .
CASSPGRTDTQYF | TGTGCCAGCAGCCCAGGGCGCACAGATACGCAGTATTTT | TRBJ2-3 | few | TRBV28 | .
CASSLEGRGFTDTQYF | TGTGCCAGCAGCTTAGAAGGCAGGGGATTCACAGATACGCAGTATTTT | TRBJ2-3 | . | TRBV7-9 | .
CSATGGNYGYTF | TGCAGTGCTACAGGGGGCAACTATGGCTACACCTTC | TRBJ1-2 | few | TRBV20-1 | TRBD1
CASSPMVSRNSNQPQHF | TGTGCCAGCAGCCCCATGGTTTCCAGGAATAGCAATCAGCCCCAGCATTTT | TRBJ1-5 | . | TRBV28 | .
CASSSSRPAQNTEAFF | TGTGCCAGCAGTTCCTCACGTCCAGCCCAAAACACTGAAGCTTTCTTT | TRBJ1-1 | . | TRBV27 | .
CASRAQGYSNQPQHF | TGTGCCAGCCGAGCACAGGGCTATAGCAATCAGCCCCAGCATTTT | TRBJ1-5 | few | TRBV6-1 | .
CSVGEGALNYGYTF | TGCAGCGTTGGGGAGGGGGCCCTTAACTATGGCTACACCTTC | TRBJ1-2 | . | TRBV29-1 | TRBD1
CASSLGGQGKLFF | TGTGCCAGCAGCTTAGGGGGACAGGGTAAACTGTTTTTT | TRBJ1-4 | . | TRBV7-8 | TRBD1
CASSVAGQVPSEAFF | TGTGCCAGCAGCGTAGCAGGACAGGTGCCCTCCGAAGCTTTCTTT | TRBJ1-1 | once | TRBV9 | TRBD1
CASGQGSGQPQHF | TGTGCCAGCGGACAGGGGTCCGGTCAGCCCCAGCATTTT | TRBJ1-5 | few | TRBV6-1 | TRBD1
CSARDSGGNYGYTF | TGCAGTGCTAGAGATTCGGGCGGAAACTATGGCTACACCTTC | TRBJ1-2 | few | TRBV20-1 | .
CASSAKPNSPLHF | TGCGCCAGCAGTGCAAAACCTAATTCACCCCTCCACTTT | TRBJ1-6 | few | TRBV10-1 | .
CSARDSWGARPGELFF | TGCAGTGCTAGAGATTCCTGGGGGGCACGGCCCGGGGAGCTGTTTTTT | TRBJ2-2 | few | TRBV20-1 | .
CSARVSDFQNTEAFF | TGCAGTGCTAGAGTCAGCGACTTCCAGAACACTGAAGCTTTCTTT | TRBJ1-1 | few | TRBV20-1 | .
CASSVRDMTEAFF | TGTGCCAGCAGCGTCAGGGATATGACTGAAGCTTTCTTT | TRBJ1-1 | . | TRBV6-1 | .
CASSLAGPNTEAFF | TGTGCCAGCAGCTTAGCAGGACCGAACACTGAAGCTTTCTTT | TRBJ1-1 | . | TRBV7-2 | .
CASALLGQGRSYEQYF | TGTGCCAGCGCCTTGTTGGGACAGGGTAGAAGTTACGAGCAGTACTTC | TRBJ2-7 | . | TRBV28 | TRBD1
CASSLGGGHLSLYEQYF | TGTGCCAGCAGTTTAGGCGGGGGACACCTCTCCCTCTACGAGCAGTACTTC | TRBJ2-7 | . | TRBV12-3/TRBV12-4 | .
CASSLDRGFSYEQYF | TGTGCCAGCAGCTTAGACAGGGGGTTCTCCTACGAGCAGTACTTC | TRBJ2-7 | once | TRBV11-2 | TRBD1
CSARGQGWDIQYF | TGCAGTGCTAGAGGACAGGGTTGGGACATTCAGTACTTC | TRBJ2-4 | . | TRBV20-1 | TRBD1
CASRRSGPLIQLFF | TGTGCCAGCAGGAGGTCGGGACCATTAATACAGCTGTTTTTT | TRBJ1-4 | . | TRBV11-3 | .
CAIEDVSYEQYF | TGTGCCATTGAGGACGTCTCCTACGAGCAGTACTTC | TRBJ2-7 | . | TRBV10-3 | .
CASSQRIGTANTEAFF | TGTGCCAGCTCCCAACGAATCGGGACGGCGAACACTGAAGCTTTCTTT | TRBJ1-1 | . | TRBV6-2/TRBV6-3 | .
CASSELRSVTDTQYF | TGTGCCAGCAGTGAATTAAGGTCCGTCACAGATACGCAGTATTTT | TRBJ2-3 | . | TRBV6-1 | .
CASSDKGGGEETQYF | TGCGCCAGCAGTGATAAGGGCGGGGGGGAAGAGACCCAGTACTTC | TRBJ2-5 | . | TRBV10-2 | TRBD2